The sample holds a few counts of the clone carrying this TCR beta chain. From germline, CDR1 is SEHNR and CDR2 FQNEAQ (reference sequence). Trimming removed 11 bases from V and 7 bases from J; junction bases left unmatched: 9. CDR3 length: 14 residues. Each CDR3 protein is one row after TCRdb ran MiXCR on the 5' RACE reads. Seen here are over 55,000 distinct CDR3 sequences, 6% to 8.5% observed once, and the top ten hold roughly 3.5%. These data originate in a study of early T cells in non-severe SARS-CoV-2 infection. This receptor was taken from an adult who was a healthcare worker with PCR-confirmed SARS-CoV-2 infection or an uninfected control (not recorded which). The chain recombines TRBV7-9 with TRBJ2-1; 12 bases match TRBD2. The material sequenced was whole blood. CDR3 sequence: CAVQRGLAGNEQFF. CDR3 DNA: TGTGCCGTTCAACGCGGACTAGCGGGAAATGAGCAGTTCTTC.